The subject of this entry is one TCR beta chain. Its matching antigen is unknown. These data originate in a study of cytomegalovirus exposure and HLA in healthy donors. Germline CDR1 is SNHLY and CDR2 is FYNNEI. J lost 3 bases, V lost 5 bases, and 2 bases had no gene match. This CDR3 has 14 amino acids. The study, taken as a whole, reports: It was confirmed in vitro that a few of the CMV-associated chains were specific for CMV antigens. The authors listed approximately 160 TCR beta chains as cytomegalovirus-associated.

The PCR used 60 Vbeta and 13 Jbeta primers. The repertoire was sequenced with immunoSEQ multiplex PCR; TCRdb's copy has only in-frame clones and lacks some. The sample has approximately 140,000 clones, roughly 82% seen once. The sequence derives from a man over 45 in good health and CMV-seronegative. The gene calls are TRBV2 and TRBJ1-2; 11 nucleotides align to TRBD1. Sequencing was done on a sample of PBMCs. The CDR3 spells CASSRDRGDYGYTF. The CDR3, as DNA: TGTGCCAGCAGTCGGGACAGGGGGGACTATGGCTACACCTTC.